Below, 8 T cell receptor beta chains from the same sample are listed, as sequenced in a study of blood T cell repertoires in COVID-19. Measured with immunoSEQ multiplex PCR; TCRdb has only the in-frame clones, and not every one. The sample carries under 85,000 clones, under 80% recorded once. The source material was peripheral blood. The receptor source for this set is a human donor in a cohort sampled during active COVID-19.

This clone appeared a few times. The chain couples TRBV11-3 to TRBJ1-6; D possibly corresponds to TRBD1 (6 bases). There are 15 residues in the CDR3. V lost 7 bases, J lost 5 bases, and 15 bases lay in between. Germline V gene data show CDR1 as SGHNT and CDR2 as YENEEA. The CDR3 spells CASKEQGWNNSPLHF. CDR3 DNA sequence: TGTGCCAGCAAGGAACAGGGCTGGAATAATTCACCCCTCCACTTT.

The rearrangement links TRBV18 to TRBJ1-2; TRBD1 aligns across 10 bases. This CDR3 has 14 residues. The ends lost 3 bases at V and 6 bases at J; junction bases unmatched: 4. Germline assignment: CDR1 KGHSH and CDR2 LQKENI. The CDR3 region has the DNA TGTGCCAGCTCACCGTTGACAGGGGGCAATGGCTACACCTTC. Protein product: CASSPLTGGNGYTF.

The chain is built from TRBV30 and TRBJ1-3; no clear D. CDR3 length: 16 amino acids. Germline loops: CDR1 GTSNPN, CDR2 SVGIG (reference sequence). V shed 0 bases and J shed 1 base, with 13 bases lying between them. CDR3 coding DNA: TGTGCCTGGAGTGTATCGGGAGGTTGGTCTGGAAACACCATATATTTT. Its protein is CAWSVSGGWSGNTIYF.

The chain is built from TRBV12-3 or TRBV12-4 and TRBJ2-5; D is undetermined. The V end lost 3 bases, the J end lost 4 bases, and 9 bases lay between the germline ends. The CDR3 loop spans 13 amino acids. This chain's CDR3 is CASSFGFGETQYF. The CDR3 DNA reads TGTGCCAGCAGTTTCGGGTTCGGAGAGACCCAGTACTTC.

J is TRBJ2-7 and V is TRBV10-2, with D tentatively TRBD2 (6 bases). Trimming shortened V by 5 bases and J by 2 bases, and 10 bases separated the two germline ends. Per germline, CDR1 WSHSY and CDR2 SAAADI. The CDR3 is 13 amino acids. The DNA for the CDR3 is TGCGCCAGCAGTTGGGGGGTGCCCTACGAGCAGTACTTC. Protein: CASSWGVPYEQYF.

This chain joins TRBV19 and TRBJ2-7; TRBD1 might be the D (6 bases). The CDR3 runs to 14 residues. Trimming took off 5 bases at V and 6 bases at J, with 17 bases between the two ends. Germline CDR1 and CDR2: LNHDA and SQIVND (reference sequence). This chain's CDR3 is CASSPAGTSSEQYF. In DNA form, the CDR3 reads TGTGCCAGTAGTCCCGCCGGGACATCTTCCGAGCAGTACTTC.

The gene calls are TRBV19 and TRBJ1-2, with unresolved D. Germline-derived CDR1 and CDR2 are LNHDA and SQIVND (reference sequence). V was pared by 8 bases and J by 4 bases, with 23 bases between. The length of the CDR3 is 16 residues. The CDR3 DNA sequence: TGTGCCAGTGCCCCGGGAGAGACCTCAGGCGGCTATGGCTACACCTTC. Translated: CASAPGETSGGYGYTF.

This clone was seen a handful of times. The V and J genes are TRBV5-1 and TRBJ2-7, with D possibly matching TRBD1 (6 bases). Germline CDR1 and CDR2: SGHRS and YFSETQ. The V end was cut by 2 bases, the J end by 2 bases, with 11 bases between. CDR3 length: 14 amino acids. The DNA for the CDR3 is TGCGCCAGCAGCTTCTCAGGACAGACCTACGAGCAGTACTTC. Translation gives CASSFSGQTYEQYF.